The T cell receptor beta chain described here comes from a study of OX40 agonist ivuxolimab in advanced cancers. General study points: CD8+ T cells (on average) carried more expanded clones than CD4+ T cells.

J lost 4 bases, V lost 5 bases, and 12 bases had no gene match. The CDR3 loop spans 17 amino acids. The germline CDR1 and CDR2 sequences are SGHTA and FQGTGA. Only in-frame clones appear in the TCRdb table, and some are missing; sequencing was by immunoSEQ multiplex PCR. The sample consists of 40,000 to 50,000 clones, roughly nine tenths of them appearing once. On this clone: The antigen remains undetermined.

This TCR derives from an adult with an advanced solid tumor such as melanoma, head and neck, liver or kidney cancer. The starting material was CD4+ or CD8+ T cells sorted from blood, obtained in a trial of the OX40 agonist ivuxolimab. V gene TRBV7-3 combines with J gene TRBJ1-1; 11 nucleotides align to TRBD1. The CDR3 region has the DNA TGTGCCAGCAGCCCCCGGGACAGGGGGTCTGGTGGCACTGAAGCTTTCTTT. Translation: CASSPRDRGSGGTEAFF.